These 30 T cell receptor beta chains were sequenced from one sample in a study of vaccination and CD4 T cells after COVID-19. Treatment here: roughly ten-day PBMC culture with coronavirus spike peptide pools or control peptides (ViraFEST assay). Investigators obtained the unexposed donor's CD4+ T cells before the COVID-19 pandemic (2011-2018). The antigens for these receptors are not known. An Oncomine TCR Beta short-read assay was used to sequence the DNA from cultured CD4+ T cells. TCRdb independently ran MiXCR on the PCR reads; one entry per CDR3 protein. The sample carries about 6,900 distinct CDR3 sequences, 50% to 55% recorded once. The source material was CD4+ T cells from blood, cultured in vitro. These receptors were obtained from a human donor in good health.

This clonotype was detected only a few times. In DNA form, the CDR3 reads TGCAGTGCTAGAGGGGGGTTTGAAGGGGGGACTGAAGCTTTCTTT. The encoded protein is CSARGGFEGGTEAFF. The chain joins TRBV20-1 to TRBJ1-1, with D tentatively TRBD1 (6 bases). V lost 1 base, J lost 5 bases, and 17 bases lay in between. Germline-derived CDR1 and CDR2 are DFQATT and SNEGSKA (reference sequence). There are 15 residues in the CDR3.

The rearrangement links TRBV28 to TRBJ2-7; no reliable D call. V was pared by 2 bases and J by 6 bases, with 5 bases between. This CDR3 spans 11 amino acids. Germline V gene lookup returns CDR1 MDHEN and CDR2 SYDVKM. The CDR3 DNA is TGTGCCAGCAGTTTACTTGCCGAGCAGTACTTC. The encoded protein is CASSLLAEQYF. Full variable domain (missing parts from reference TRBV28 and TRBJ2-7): DVKVTQSSRYLVKRTGEKVFLECVQDMDHENMFWYRQDPGLGLRLIYFSYDVKMKEKGDIPEGYSVSREKKERFSLILESASTNQTSMYLCASSLLAEQYFGPGTRLTVT.

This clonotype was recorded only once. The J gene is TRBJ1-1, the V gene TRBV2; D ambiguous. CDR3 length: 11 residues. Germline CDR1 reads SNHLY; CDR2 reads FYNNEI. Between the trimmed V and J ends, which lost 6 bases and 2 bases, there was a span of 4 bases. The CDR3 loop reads CASSINTEAFF. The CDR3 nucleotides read TGTGCCAGCAGCATAAACACTGAAGCTTTCTTT.

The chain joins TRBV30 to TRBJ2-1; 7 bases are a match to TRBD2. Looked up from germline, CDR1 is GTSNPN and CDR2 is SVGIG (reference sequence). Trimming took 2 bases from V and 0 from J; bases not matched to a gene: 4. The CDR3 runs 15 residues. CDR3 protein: CAWSPAGSSYNEQFF. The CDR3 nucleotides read TGTGCCTGGAGTCCAGCGGGAAGCTCCTACAATGAGCAGTTCTTC.

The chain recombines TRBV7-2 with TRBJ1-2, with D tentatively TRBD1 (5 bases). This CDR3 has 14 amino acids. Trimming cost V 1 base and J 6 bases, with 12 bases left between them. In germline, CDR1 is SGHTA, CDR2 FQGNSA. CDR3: CASSLEGVGHGYTF. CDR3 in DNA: TGTGCCAGCAGCTTAGAAGGGGTGGGCCATGGCTACACCTTC.

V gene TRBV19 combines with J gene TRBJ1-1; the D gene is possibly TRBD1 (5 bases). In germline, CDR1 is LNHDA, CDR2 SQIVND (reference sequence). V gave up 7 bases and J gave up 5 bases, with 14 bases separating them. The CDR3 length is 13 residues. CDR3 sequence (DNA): TGTGCCAGTACGGAAGGGGCGCGTACTGAAGCTTTCTTT. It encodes CASTEGARTEAFF.

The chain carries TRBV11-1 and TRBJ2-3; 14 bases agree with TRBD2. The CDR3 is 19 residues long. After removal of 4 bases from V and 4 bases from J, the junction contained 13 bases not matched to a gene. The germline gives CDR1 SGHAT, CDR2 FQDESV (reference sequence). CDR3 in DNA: TGTGCCAGCAGCTCACAACAGCCGGGACTAGCGGGAGTGTCAGATACGCAGTATTTT. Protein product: CASSSQQPGLAGVSDTQYF. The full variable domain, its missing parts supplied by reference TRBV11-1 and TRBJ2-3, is EAEVAQSPRYKITEKSQAVAFWCDPISGHATLYWYRQILGQGPELLVQFQDESVVDDSQLPKDRFSAERLKGVDSTLKIQPAELGDSAMYLCASSSQQPGLAGVSDTQYFGPGTRLTVL.

DNA of the CDR3: TGCGCCAGCAGCCAAGCCGGGACAGAAGTCTCCTATAATTCACCCCTCCACTTT. It is translated as CASSQAGTEVSYNSPLHF. The chain joins TRBV4-1 to TRBJ1-6; 7 bases are a match to TRBD1. The CDR3 consists of 18 residues. Germline V gene data show CDR1 as MGHRA and CDR2 as YSYEKL. Trimming took 1 base from V and 0 from J; bases not matched to a gene: 6.

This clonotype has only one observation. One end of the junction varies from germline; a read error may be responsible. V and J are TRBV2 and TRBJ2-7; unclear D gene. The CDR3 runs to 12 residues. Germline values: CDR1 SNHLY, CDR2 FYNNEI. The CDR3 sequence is CASSEVSPGRIF. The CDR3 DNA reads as TGTGCCAGCAGTGAAGTCTCGCCAGGCCGAATCTTC. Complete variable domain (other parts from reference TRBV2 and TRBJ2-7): EPEVTQTPSHQVTQMGQEVILRCVPISNHLYFYWYRQILGQKVEFLVSFYNNEISEKSEIFDDQFSVERPDGSNFTLKIRSTKLEDSAMYFCASSEVSPGRIFGPGTRLTVT.

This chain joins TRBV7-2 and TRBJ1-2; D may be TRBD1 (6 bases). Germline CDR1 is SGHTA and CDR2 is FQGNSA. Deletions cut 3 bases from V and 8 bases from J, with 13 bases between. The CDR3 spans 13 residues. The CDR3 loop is CASSFQGNRGYTF. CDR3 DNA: TGTGCCAGCAGCTTTCAGGGGAATCGAGGCTACACCTTC.

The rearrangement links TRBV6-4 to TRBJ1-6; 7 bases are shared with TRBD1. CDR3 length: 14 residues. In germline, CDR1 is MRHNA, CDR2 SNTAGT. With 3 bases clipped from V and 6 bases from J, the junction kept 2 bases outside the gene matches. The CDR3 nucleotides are TGTGCCAGCAGTGATCAGGGGGGTAATTCACCCCTCCACTTT. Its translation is CASSDQGGNSPLHF.

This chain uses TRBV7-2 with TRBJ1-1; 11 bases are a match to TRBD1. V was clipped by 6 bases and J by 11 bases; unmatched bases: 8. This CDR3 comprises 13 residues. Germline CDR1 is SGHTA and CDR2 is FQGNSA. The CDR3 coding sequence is TGTGCCAGCAGGTCAGGGACAGGGGGTTTTGCTTTCTTT. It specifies CASRSGTGGFAFF.

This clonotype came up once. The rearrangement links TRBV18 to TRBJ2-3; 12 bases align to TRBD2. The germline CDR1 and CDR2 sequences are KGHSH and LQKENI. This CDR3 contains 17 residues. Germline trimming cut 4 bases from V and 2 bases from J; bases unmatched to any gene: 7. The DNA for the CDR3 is TGTGCCAGCTCACTACAAGGACTAGCGGGGATCACAGATACGCAGTATTTT. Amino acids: CASSLQGLAGITDTQYF.

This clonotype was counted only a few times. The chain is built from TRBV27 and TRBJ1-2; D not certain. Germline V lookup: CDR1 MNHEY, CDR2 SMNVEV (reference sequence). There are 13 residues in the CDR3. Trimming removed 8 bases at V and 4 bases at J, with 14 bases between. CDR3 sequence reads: CASGRAVTYGYTF. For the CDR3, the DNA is TGTGCCAGCGGCCGGGCGGTGACCTATGGCTACACCTTC.

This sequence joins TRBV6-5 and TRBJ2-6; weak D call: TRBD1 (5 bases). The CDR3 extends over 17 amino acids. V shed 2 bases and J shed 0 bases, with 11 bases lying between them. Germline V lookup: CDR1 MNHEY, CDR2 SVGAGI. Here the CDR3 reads CASSYQQGSSGANVLTF. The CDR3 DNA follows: TGTGCCAGCAGTTACCAGCAGGGATCCTCTGGGGCCAACGTCCTGACTTTC.

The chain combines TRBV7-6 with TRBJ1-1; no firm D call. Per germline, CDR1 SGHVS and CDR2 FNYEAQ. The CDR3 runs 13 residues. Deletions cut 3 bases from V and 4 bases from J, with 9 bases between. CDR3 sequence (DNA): TGTGCCAGCAGCTTTCGGCAGGCCACTGAAGCTTTCTTT. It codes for CASSFRQATEAFF. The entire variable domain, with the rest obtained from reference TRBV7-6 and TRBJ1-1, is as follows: GAGVSQSPRYKVTKRGQDVALRCDPISGHVSLYWYRQALGQGPEFLTYFNYEAQQDKSGLPNDRFSAERPEGSISTLTIQRTEQRDSAMYRCASSFRQATEAFFGQGTRLTVV.

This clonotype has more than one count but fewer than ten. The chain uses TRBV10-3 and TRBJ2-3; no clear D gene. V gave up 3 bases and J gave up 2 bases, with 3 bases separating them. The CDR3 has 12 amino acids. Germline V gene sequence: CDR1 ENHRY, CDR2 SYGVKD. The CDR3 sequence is CAISENTDTQYF. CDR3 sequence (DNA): TGTGCCATCAGTGAAAACACAGATACGCAGTATTTT.

The CDR3: CASSAGTYQETQYF. Here the CDR3 DNA reads TGCGCCAGCAGCGCCGGGACGTATCAAGAGACCCAGTACTTC. The gene calls are TRBV5-1 and TRBJ2-5; D assignment may be TRBD1 or TRBD2 (5 bases each). Germline CDR1 and CDR2: SGHRS and YFSETQ. Trimming pared 4 bases from V and 2 bases from J, leaving 12 bases between. The CDR3 is 14 amino acids. Full variable domain (outside the CDR3, taken from reference TRBV5-1 and TRBJ2-5): KAGVTQTPRYLIKTRGQQVTLSCSPISGHRSVSWYQQTPGQGLQFLFEYFSETQRNKGNFPGRFSGRQFSNSRSEMNVSTLELGDSALYLCASSAGTYQETQYFGPGTRLLVL.

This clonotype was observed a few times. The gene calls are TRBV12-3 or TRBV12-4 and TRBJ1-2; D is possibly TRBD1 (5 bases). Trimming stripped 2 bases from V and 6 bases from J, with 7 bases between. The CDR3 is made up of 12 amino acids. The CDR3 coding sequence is TGTGCCAGCAGTTTATGGGGGGATGGCTACACCTTC. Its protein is CASSLWGDGYTF.

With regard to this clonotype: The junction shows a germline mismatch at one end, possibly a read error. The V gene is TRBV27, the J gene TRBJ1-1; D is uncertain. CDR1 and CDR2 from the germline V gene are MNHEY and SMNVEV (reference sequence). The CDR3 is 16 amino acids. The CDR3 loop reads CGSSLTHRVTNTEAFF. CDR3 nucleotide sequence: TGTGGCAGCAGTTTAACTCATAGGGTCACCAATACTGAAGCTTTCTTT.

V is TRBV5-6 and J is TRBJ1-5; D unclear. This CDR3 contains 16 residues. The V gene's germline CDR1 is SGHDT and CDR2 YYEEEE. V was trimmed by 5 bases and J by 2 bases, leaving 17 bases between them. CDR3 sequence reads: CASRPWGGTGNQPQHF. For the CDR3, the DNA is TGTGCCAGCAGACCATGGGGAGGAACAGGCAATCAGCCCCAGCATTTT.

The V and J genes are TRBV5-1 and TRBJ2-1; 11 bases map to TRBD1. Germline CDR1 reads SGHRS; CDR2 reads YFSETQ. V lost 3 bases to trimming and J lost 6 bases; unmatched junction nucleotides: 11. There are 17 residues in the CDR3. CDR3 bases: TGCGCCAGCAGCTCAGGACAGGGGGCTTTCGTTGGCAATGAGCAGTTCTTC. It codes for CASSSGQGAFVGNEQFF.

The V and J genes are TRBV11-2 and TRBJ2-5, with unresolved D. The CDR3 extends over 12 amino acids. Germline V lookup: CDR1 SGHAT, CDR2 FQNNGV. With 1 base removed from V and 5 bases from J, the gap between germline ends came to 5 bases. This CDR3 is CASSLARETQYF. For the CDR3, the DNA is TGTGCCAGCAGCTTAGCGAGGGAGACCCAGTACTTC. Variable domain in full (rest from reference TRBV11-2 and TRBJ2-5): EAGVAQSPRYKIIEKRQSVAFWCNPISGHATLYWYQQILGQGPKLLIQFQNNGVVDDSQLPKDRFSAERLKGVDSTLKIQPAKLEDSAVYLCASSLARETQYFGPGTRLLVL.

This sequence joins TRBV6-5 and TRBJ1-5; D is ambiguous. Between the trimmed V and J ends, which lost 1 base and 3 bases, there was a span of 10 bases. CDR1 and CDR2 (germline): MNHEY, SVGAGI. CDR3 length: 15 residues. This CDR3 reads CASSYLAGFNQPQHF. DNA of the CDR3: TGTGCCAGCAGTTACTTGGCAGGTTTCAATCAGCCCCAGCATTTT.

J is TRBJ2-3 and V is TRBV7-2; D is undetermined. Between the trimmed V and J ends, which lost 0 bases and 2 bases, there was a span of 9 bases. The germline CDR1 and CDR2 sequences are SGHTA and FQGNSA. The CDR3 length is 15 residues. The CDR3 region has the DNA TGTGCCAGCAGCTTAGCCAACTCTGACACAGATACGCAGTATTTT. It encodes CASSLANSDTDTQYF.

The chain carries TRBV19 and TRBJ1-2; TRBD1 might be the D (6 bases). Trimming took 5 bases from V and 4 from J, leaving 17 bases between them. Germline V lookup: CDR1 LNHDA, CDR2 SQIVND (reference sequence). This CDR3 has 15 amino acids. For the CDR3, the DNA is TGTGCCAGTAGTGGAGGGTCAGGGGCTGGCTATGGCTACACCTTC. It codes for CASSGGSGAGYGYTF.

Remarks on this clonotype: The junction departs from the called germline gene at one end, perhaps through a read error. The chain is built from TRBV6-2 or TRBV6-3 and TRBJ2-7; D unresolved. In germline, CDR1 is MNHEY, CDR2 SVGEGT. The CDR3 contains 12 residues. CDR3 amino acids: CASSDSIREQYF. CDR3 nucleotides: TGTGCCAGCAGTGACTCAATCAGGGAGCAGTACTTC.

The CDR3 DNA is TGTGCCTGGGCTAGCGGGGGCGAGGGAGATACGCAGTATTTT. Protein product: CAWASGGEGDTQYF. V gene TRBV30 combines with J gene TRBJ2-3; TRBD2 matches at 10 bases. J gave up 5 bases and V 5 bases, and 7 bases lay outside the gene matches. The germline CDR1 and CDR2 sequences are GTSNPN and SVGIG (reference sequence). The CDR3 extends over 14 amino acids.

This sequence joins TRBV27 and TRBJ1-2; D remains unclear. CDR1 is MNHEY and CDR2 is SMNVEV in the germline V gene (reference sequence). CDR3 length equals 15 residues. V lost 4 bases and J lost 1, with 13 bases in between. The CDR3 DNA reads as TGTGCCAGCAGTTCTTCCGTAAACCTTAACTATGGCTACACCTTC. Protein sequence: CASSSSVNLNYGYTF.

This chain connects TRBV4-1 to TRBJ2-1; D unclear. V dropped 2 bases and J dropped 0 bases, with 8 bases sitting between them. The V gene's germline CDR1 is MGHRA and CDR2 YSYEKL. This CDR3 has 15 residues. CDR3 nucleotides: TGCGCCAGCAGCCAAACGCGCCTCTCCTACAATGAGCAGTTCTTC. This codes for CASSQTRLSYNEQFF.